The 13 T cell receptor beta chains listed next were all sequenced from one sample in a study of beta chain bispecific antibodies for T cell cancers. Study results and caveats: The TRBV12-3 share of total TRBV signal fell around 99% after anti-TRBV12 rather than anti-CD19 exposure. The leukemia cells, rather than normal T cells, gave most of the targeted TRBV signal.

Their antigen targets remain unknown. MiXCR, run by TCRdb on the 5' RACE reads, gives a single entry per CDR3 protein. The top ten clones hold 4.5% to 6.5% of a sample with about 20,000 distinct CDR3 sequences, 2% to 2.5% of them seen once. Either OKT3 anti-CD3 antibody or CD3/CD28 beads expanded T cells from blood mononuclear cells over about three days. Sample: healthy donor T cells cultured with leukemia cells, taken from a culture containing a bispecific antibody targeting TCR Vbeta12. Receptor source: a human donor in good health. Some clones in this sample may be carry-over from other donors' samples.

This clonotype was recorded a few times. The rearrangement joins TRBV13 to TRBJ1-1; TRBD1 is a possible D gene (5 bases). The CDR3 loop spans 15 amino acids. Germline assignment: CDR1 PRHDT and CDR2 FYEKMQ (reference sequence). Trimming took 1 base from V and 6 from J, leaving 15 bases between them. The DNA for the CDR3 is TGTGCCAGCAGCTTAGAGGTATTTGGGGACTCTGAAGCTTTCTTT. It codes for CASSLEVFGDSEAFF.

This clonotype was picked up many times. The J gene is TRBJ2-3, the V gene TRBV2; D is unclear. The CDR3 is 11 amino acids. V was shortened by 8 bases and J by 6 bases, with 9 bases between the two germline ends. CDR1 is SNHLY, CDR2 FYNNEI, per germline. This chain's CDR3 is CASAVVDTQYF. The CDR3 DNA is TGTGCCAGCGCGGTGGTCGATACGCAGTATTTT.

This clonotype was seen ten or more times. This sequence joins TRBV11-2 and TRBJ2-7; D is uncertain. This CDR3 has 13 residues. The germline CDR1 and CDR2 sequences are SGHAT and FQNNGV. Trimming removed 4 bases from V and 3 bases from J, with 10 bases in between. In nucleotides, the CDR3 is TGTGCCAGCAGCTGGCCAGCCAACTACGAGCAGTACTTC. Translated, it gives CASSWPANYEQYF.

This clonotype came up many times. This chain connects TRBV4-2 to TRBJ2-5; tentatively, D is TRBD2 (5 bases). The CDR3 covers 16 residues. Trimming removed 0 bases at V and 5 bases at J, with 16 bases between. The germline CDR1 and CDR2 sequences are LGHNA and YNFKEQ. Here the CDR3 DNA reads TGTGCCAGCAGCCAAGAGGCGGGCCCCTCCGGGGAGACCCAGTACTTC. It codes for CASSQEAGPSGETQYF.

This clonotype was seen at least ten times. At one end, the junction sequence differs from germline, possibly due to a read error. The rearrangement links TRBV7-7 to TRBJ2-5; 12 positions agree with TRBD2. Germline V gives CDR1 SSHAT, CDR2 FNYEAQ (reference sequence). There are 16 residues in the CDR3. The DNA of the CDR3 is TGTGCTAGCAGCTACCTGACTAGCGGGGGCCAAGAGACCCAGTACTTC. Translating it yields CASSYLTSGGQETQYF.

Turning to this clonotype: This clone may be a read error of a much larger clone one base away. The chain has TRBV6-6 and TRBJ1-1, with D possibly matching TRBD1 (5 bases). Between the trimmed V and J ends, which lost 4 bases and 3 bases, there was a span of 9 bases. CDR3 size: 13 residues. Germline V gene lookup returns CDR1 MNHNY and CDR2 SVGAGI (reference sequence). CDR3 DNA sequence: TGTGCCAGCAGTTGTACAGGTGACACTGAAGCTTTCTTT. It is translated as CASSCTGDTEAFF.

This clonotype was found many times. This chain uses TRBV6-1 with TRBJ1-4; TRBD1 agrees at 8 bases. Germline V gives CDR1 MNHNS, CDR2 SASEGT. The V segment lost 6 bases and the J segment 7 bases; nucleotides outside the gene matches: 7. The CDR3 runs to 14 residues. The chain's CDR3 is CASRGQGGGEKLFF. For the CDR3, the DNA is TGTGCCAGCAGAGGACAGGGAGGAGGTGAAAAACTGTTTTTT.

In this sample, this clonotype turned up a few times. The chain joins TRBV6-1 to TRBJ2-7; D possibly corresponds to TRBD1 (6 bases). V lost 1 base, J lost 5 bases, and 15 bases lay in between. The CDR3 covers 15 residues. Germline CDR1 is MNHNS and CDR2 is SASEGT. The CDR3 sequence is CASSEGAGEFHEQYF. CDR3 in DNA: TGTGCCAGCAGTGAAGGGGCAGGGGAGTTCCACGAGCAGTACTTC.

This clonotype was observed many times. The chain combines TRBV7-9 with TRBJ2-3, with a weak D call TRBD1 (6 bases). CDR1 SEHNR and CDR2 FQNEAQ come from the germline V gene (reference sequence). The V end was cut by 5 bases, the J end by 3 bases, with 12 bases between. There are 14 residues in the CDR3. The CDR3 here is CASSRTGLTDTQYF. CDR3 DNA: TGTGCCAGCAGCCGCACAGGGTTAACAGATACGCAGTATTTT.

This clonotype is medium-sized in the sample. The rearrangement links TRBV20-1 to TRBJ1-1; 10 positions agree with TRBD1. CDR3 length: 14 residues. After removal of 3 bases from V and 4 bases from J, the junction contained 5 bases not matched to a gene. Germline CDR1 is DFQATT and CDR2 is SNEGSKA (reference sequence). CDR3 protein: CSARTGGDFTEAFF. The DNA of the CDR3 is TGCAGTGCTAGGACAGGGGGCGATTTCACTGAAGCTTTCTTT.

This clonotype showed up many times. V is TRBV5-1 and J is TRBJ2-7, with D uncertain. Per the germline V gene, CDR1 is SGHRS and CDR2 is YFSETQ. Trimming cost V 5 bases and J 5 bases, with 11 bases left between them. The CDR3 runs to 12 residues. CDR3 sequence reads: CASSPDNHEQYF. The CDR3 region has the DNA TGCGCCAGCAGTCCTGACAACCACGAGCAGTACTTC.

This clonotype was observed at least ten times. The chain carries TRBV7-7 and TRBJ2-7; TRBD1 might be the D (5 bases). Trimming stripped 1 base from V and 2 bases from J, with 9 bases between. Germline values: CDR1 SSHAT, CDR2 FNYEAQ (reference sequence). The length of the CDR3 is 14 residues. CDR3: CASSLGQGAYEQYF. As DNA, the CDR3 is TGTGCCAGCAGCTTAGGCCAGGGCGCCTACGAGCAGTACTTC.

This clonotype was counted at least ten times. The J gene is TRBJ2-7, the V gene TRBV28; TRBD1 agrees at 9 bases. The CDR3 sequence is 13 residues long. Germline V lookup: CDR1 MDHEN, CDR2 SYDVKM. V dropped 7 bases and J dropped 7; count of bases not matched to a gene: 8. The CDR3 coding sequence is TGTGCCAGCACTTACGGACAGGGGTGGGAGCAGTACTTC. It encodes CASTYGQGWEQYF.